These 14 T cell receptor beta chains originate from one sample sequenced in a study of T cells in Graves' hyperthyroidism and ophthalmopathy. From RNA transcripts, TCR beta CDR3 regions were amplified. HTBI primers drove first-round RT-PCR of the TCR CDR3. TCRdb fed the multiplex PCR reads into MiXCR, producing one record per CDR3 protein. The sample yields some 760,000 distinct CDR3 sequences, around 15% seen once. Sequenced input: blood. Source of these receptors: a woman aged 18-29 years with Graves' hyperthyroidism.

Ten or more counts support this clonotype. The chain carries TRBV12-3 or TRBV12-4 and TRBJ2-7, with a tentative D call TRBD2 (6 bases). V lost 2 bases to trimming and J lost 4 bases, with 9 bases between them. The CDR3 extends over 13 amino acids. The DNA of the CDR3 is TGTGCCAGCAGTTTACGCGGAGGGTACGAGCAGTACTTC. Amino acids: CASSLRGGYEQYF.

Ten or more counts support this clonotype. V is TRBV12-3 or TRBV12-4 and J is TRBJ2-7; 7 nucleotides match TRBD2. Trimming cost V 6 bases and J 3 bases; bases outside gene matches: 8. There are 14 residues in the CDR3. The CDR3 DNA is TGTGCCAGCAGCTCAGCGGGACTGAGCTACGAGCAGTACTTC. This translates into CASSSAGLSYEQYF.

This clonotype showed up just once. The chain is built from TRBV24-1 and TRBJ2-1; TRBD2 aligns across 7 bases. Germline V gives CDR1 KGHDR, CDR2 SFDVKD. The CDR3 has 16 residues. The trim removed 4 bases at V and 9 bases at J, leaving 14 bases unmatched. CDR3 sequence reads: CATSDPRGDWASEQFF. Written as DNA, the CDR3 is TGTGCCACCAGTGACCCACGGGGGGATTGGGCTTCTGAGCAGTTCTTC.

This clonotype showed up just a few times. J is TRBJ1-2 and V is TRBV4-1, with D unclear. V dropped 1 base and J dropped 4 bases, with 7 bases sitting between them. Germline assignment: CDR1 MGHRA and CDR2 YSYEKL. The CDR3 has 13 amino acids. The CDR3 loop reads CASSQVGVYGYTF. DNA of the CDR3: TGCGCCAGCAGCCAAGTTGGAGTCTATGGCTACACCTTC.

The V gene is TRBV7-9, the J gene TRBJ2-7, with a weak D call TRBD1 (5 bases). This CDR3 has 13 amino acids. Per germline, CDR1 SEHNR and CDR2 FQNEAQ (reference sequence). V shed 1 base and J shed 7 bases, with 11 bases lying between them. The CDR3 spells CASSLEPRVEQYF. DNA for the CDR3: TGTGCCAGCAGCTTAGAGCCCAGGGTGGAGCAGTACTTC.

Many counts were recorded for this clonotype. The chain joins TRBV6-1 to TRBJ2-3; 8 nucleotides align to TRBD2. Germline loops: CDR1 MNHNS, CDR2 SASEGT. Trimming cost V 5 bases and J 0 bases; bases outside gene matches: 13. There are 18 residues in the CDR3. CDR3 DNA: TGTGCCAGCAGTTGGAGGCGGGAGGACATATCTAGCACAGATACGCAGTATTTT. Protein sequence: CASSWRREDISSTDTQYF.

The chain is built from TRBV30 and TRBJ2-7; no clear D. Trimming removed 4 bases from V and 0 bases from J, with 13 bases in between. The CDR3 is 14 amino acids. Germline lookup yields CDR1 GTSNPN and CDR2 SVGIG (reference sequence). CDR3 loop: CAWMPARSSYEQYF. DNA for the CDR3: TGTGCCTGGATGCCCGCCAGAAGCTCCTACGAGCAGTACTTC.

The J gene is TRBJ2-1, the V gene TRBV11-2; 14 bases map to TRBD2. This CDR3 has 18 amino acids. Trimming took 1 base from V and 4 from J; bases not matched to a gene: 6. The V gene's germline CDR1 is SGHAT and CDR2 FQNNGV. CDR3 protein: CASSLAVRTSGRYNEQFF. CDR3 DNA: TGTGCCAGCAGCTTAGCAGTCCGGACTAGCGGGAGGTACAATGAGCAGTTCTTC.

This clonotype has at least ten counts. The rearrangement uses TRBV7-8 and TRBJ2-3, with D tentatively TRBD2 (6 bases). The CDR3 consists of 15 residues. The germline V gene encodes CDR1 SGHVS and CDR2 FQNEAQ. V gave up 1 base and J gave up 7 bases, with 15 bases separating them. CDR3 sequence: CASSLGLARDYTQYF. DNA for the CDR3: TGTGCCAGCAGCTTAGGATTAGCCCGGGACTATACGCAGTATTTT.

This clonotype occurred once. V and J are TRBV19 and TRBJ2-1; 9 positions match TRBD2. The V gene end was trimmed by 5 bases and the J gene end by 12 bases; junction bases not matched to a gene: 11. CDR1 is LNHDA, CDR2 SQIVND, per germline (reference sequence). The CDR3 loop spans 14 amino acids. The CDR3, as DNA: TGTGCCAGTAGTTCCCGGACTAGCGCGCTTTGGCAGTTCTTC. Its protein is CASSSRTSALWQFF. The full variable domain, in which reference TRBV19 and TRBJ2-1 provide the parts outside the CDR3, is DGGITQSPKYLFRKEGQNVTLSCEQNLNHDAMYWYRQDPGQGLRLIYYSQIVNDFQKGDIAEGYSVSREKKESFPLTVTSAQKNPTAFYLCASSSRTSALWQFFGPGTRLTVL.

The chain is built from TRBV6-2 or TRBV6-3 and TRBJ2-3; 7 nucleotides match TRBD1. There are 17 residues in the CDR3. Trimming cost V 2 bases and J 2 bases; bases outside gene matches: 10. The germline V gene encodes CDR1 MNHEY and CDR2 SVGEGT. CDR3 protein: CASSYRRTGLLTDTQYF. The CDR3 DNA follows: TGTGCCAGCAGTTACCGACGGACAGGACTCCTCACAGATACGCAGTATTTT.

This clonotype was picked up a small number of times. This sequence joins TRBV4-3 and TRBJ2-2; 8 nucleotides agree with TRBD2. Per germline, CDR1 LGHNA and CDR2 YSLEER. The length of the CDR3 is 17 residues. With V trimmed by 0 bases and J by 5 bases, 8 bases remained unmatched. This CDR3 reads CASSQEPGRAGTGELFF. The CDR3 region has the DNA TGCGCCAGCAGCCAAGAACCCGGGAGGGCCGGTACCGGGGAGCTGTTTTTT.

This clonotype has only a few counts. CDR3 in amino acids: CASSEVVGTIGYTF. CDR3 coding DNA: TGTGCCAGCAGCGAGGTAGTCGGAACTATTGGCTACACCTTC. The chain is built from TRBV7-9 and TRBJ1-2; D is uncertain. Germline CDR1 SEHNR, CDR2 FQNEAQ (reference sequence). Trimming shortened V by 5 bases and J by 7 bases, and 17 bases separated the two germline ends. The CDR3 is made up of 14 amino acids. The full variable domain, with the rest looked up from reference TRBV7-9 and TRBJ1-2, is DTGVSQNPRHKITKRGQNVTFRCDPISEHNRLYWYRQTLGQGPEFLTYFQNEAQLEKSRLLSDRFSAERPKGSFSTLEIQRTEQGDSAMYLCASSEVVGTIGYTFGSGTRLTVV.

This clonotype was seen at least ten times. The chain recombines TRBV11-2 with TRBJ2-3, with TRBD2 identical over 7 bases. The junction had 5 bases not matched to a gene; V was cut back by 3 bases and J by 2 bases. Germline V lookup: CDR1 SGHAT, CDR2 FQNNGV. The CDR3 runs to 15 residues. CDR3 residues: CASSLSGLNTDTQYF. CDR3 DNA sequence: TGTGCCAGCAGCTTGTCGGGACTAAACACAGATACGCAGTATTTT.